This TCR beta chain derives from a study of T-cell reconstitution after alpha-beta-depleted transplantation in children. J was trimmed by 5 bases and V by 10 bases; bases with no gene match: 8. CDR1 and CDR2 (germline): LGHNA, YNFKEQ. The CDR3 runs 13 residues. The TCRbeta library incorporated unique molecular identifiers. One entry per CDR3 protein results from TCRdb running MiXCR on the PCR reads. The sample shows around 600,000 distinct CDR3 sequences, roughly a tenth of them seen only once. This clonotype appeared many times. The source of this sequence is a human donor who donated a stem cell graft to a child with acute myeloid leukemia. The chain couples TRBV4-2 to TRBJ2-3; TRBD1 aligns across 8 bases. The sample here was PBMCs from the stem cell graft donor, taken from the stem cell graft. The CDR3: CATSGTGLDTQYF. The CDR3 DNA reads as TGTGCCACCTCCGGGACAGGACTAGATACGCAGTATTTT.